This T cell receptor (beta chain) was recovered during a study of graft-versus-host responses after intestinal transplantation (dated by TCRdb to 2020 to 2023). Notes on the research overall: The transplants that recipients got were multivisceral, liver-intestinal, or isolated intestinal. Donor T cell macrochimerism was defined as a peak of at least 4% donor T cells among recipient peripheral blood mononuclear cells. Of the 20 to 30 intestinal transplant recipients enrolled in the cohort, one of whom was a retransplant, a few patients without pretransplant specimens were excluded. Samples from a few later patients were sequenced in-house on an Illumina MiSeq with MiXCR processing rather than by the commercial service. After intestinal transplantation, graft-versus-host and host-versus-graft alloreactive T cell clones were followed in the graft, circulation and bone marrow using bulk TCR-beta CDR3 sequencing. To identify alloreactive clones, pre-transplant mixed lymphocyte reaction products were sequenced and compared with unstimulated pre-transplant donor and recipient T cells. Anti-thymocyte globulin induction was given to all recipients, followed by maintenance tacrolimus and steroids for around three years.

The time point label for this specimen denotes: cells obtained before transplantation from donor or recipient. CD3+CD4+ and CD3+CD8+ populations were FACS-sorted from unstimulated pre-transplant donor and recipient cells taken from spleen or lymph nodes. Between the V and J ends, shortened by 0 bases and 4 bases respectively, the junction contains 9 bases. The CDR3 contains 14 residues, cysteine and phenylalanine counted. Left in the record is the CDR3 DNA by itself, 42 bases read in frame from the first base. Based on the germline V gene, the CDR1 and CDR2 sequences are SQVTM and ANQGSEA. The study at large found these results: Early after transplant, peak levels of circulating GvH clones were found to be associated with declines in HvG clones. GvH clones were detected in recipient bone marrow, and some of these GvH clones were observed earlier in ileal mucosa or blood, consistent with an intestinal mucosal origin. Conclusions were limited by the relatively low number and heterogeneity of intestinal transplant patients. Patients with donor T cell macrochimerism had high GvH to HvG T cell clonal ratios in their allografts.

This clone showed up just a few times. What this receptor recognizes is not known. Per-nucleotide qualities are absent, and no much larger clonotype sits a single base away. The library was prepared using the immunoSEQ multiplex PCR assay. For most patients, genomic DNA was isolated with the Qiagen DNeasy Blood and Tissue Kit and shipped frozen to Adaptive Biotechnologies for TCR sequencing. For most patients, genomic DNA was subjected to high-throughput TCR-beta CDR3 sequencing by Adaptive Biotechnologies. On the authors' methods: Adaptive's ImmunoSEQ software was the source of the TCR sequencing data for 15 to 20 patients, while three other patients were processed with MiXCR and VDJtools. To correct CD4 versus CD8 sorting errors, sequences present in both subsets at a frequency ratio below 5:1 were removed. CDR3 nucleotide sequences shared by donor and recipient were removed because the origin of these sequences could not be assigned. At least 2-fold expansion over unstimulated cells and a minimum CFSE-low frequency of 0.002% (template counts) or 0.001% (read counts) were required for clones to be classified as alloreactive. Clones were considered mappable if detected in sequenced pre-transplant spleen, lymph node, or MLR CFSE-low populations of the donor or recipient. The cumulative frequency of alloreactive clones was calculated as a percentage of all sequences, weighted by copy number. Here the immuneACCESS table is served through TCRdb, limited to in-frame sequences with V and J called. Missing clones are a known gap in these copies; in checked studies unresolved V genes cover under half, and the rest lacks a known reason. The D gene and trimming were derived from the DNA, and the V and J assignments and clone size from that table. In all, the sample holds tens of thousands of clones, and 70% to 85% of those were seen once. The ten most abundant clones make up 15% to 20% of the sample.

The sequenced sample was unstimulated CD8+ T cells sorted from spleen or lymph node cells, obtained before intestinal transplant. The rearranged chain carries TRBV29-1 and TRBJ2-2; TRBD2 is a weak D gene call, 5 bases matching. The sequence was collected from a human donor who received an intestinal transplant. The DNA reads TGCAGCGTTGAAGAGGAGGCCAGCACCGGGGAGCTGTTTTTT. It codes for CSVEEEASTGELFF.